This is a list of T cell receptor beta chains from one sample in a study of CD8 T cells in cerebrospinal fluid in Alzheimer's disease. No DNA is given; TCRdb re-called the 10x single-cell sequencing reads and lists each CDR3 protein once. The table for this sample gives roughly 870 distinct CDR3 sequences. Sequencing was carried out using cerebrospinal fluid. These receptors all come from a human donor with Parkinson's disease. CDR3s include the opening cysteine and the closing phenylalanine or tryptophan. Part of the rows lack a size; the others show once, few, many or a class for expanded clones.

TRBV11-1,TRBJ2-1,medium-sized,CASSLAGEVVEQFF
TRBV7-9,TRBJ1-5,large,CASSLGAGDNQPQHF
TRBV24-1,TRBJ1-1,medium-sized,CATSDADGKNTEAFF
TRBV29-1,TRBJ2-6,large,CSVEGRTGGANVLTF
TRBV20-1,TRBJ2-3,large,CSARPISDTQYF
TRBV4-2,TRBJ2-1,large,CASSQEGSSSYNEQFF
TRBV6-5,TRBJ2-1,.,CASSYSSLREQFF
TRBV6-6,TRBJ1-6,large,CASSYSPGQGPPPRPLHF
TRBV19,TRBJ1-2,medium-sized,CASSIDSAIYGYTF
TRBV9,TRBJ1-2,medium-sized,CASRTPQGRGYTF